Listed below are T cell receptor beta chains from one sample, sequenced in a study of control samples from healthy donors and cancer patients. Assay: immunoSEQ multiplex PCR; the TCRdb copy retains only in-frame clones and omits some. The sample records 100,000 to 150,000 clones, around 90% being singletons. The sequencing input was blood. The receptors originated from a middle-aged man in good health. CDR3s leave out the opening cysteine and the closing phenylalanine or tryptophan. Rows give clone size only sometimes, using once, few, many, or a class for an expanded clone.

size,V,J,length,CDR3
NA,TRBV4-1,TRBJ2-5,12,ASSLTPGEETQY
few,TRBV29-1,TRBJ2-7,10,SVKTGPYEQY
NA,TRBV21-1,TRBJ2-7,14,ASSNFKARPLYEQY
NA,TRBV2,TRBJ2-1,13,AREAGTERYNEQF
NA,TRBV10-3,TRBJ1-6,14,AISESGMDSRRTLH
NA,TRBV7-9,TRBJ2-1,12,ASSLEVRGDEQF
NA,TRBV5-1,TRBJ2-3,11,ASSSLLTDTQY
NA,TRBV5-1,TRBJ1-3,14,ASFQTRGDSGNTIY
NA,TRBV10-3,TRBJ2-7,11,AISDPPPLEQY
few,TRBV13,TRBJ2-2,13,ASSWAGGRTGELF
NA,TRBV10-3,TRBJ1-1,11,AISDSRGTEAF
NA,TRBV27,TRBJ2-1,13,ASRGFGQGANEQF
NA,TRBV2,TRBJ1-1,14,ASSVPTGVMNTEAF
NA,TRBV2,TRBJ1-1,12,ASSERGAGTEAF
few,TRBV5-5,TRBJ1-5,13,ASRRTGEINQPQH
NA,TRBV5-1,TRBJ2-5,14,ASSLVPAGGEETQY
NA,TRBV5-8,TRBJ1-5,16,ASSLPNSPGTGFAPQH
once,TRBV9,TRBJ2-5,11,ASSVDYRETQY
NA,TRBV6-1,TRBJ1-6,14,ASSEAAGQAWSPLH
NA,TRBV7-6,TRBJ2-7,13,ASSPNQGSLYEQY
NA,TRBV7-2,TRBJ2-5,16,ASSLALGWAGGQETQY
NA,TRBV20-1,TRBJ2-3,9,SATTSGGTS
NA,TRBV5-4,TRBJ2-5,14,ASRPGGVGRSETQY
NA,TRBV3-1/TRBV3-2,TRBJ2-1,14,ASSQVSGLISNEQF
NA,TRBV19,TRBJ1-5,12,ASTSKGLSQPQH
NA,TRBV15,TRBJ1-5,13,ATSRDQGLSQPQH
once,TRBV5-1,TRBJ2-6,13,ASWGWGPGANVLT
NA,TRBV5-4,TRBJ2-7,13,ASSLAGQVDYEQY
NA,TRBV30,TRBJ2-5,12,AWSPLGVAETQY
NA,TRBV29-1,TRBJ1-1,12,SVGGDRGNTEAF
NA,TRBV18,TRBJ1-2,9,ASSQGDGYT
NA,TRBV30,TRBJ2-3,13,AWSLSGGATDTQY
NA,TRBV19,TRBJ1-5,12,ASKVGEGNQPQH
NA,TRBV6-4,TRBJ1-5,16,ASSVLVEEGAIDQPQH
few,TRBV29-1,TRBJ1-3,12,SVGETGPGNTIY
NA,TRBV6-1,TRBJ1-5,12,ASRRQGPDQPQH
NA,TRBV7-9,TRBJ1-1,11,ASSSTTHTEAF